The 32 T cell receptor beta chains listed next were all sequenced from one sample in a study of OX40 agonist ivuxolimab in advanced cancers. Clones were sequenced by immunoSEQ multiplex PCR, and TCRdb holds only the in-frame ones, with some missing. The table shows about 30,000 clones, with about nine tenths occurring only once. Sequenced here: CD4+ or CD8+ T cells sorted from blood, sampled in a trial of the OX40 agonist ivuxolimab. Receptor source: an adult with an advanced solid tumor such as melanoma, head and neck, liver or kidney cancer.

The chain has TRBV28 and TRBJ1-5, with unresolved D. The germline V and J ends were trimmed by 2 bases and 0 bases, with 5 bases remaining between them. CDR1 is MDHEN, CDR2 SYDVKM, per germline. This CDR3 contains 14 residues. In DNA form, the CDR3 reads TGTGCCAGCAGTTTACGGGGTAGCAATCAGCCCCAGCATTTT. Its protein product is CASSLRGSNQPQHF.

The chain employs TRBV28 and TRBJ2-1, with D maybe TRBD1 (5 bases). Germline CDR1 reads MDHEN; CDR2 reads SYDVKM. The CDR3 is made up of 14 amino acids. V dropped 3 bases and J dropped 0 bases, with 6 bases sitting between them. The CDR3 region is CASSFDSSYNEQFF. Here the CDR3 DNA reads TGTGCCAGCAGTTTCGACAGCTCCTACAATGAGCAGTTCTTC.

This chain connects TRBV6-5 to TRBJ1-5; D is perhaps TRBD1 (5 bases). The CDR3 sequence is 14 residues long. The V and J ends lost 5 bases and 4 bases respectively, with 12 bases between them. CDR1 MNHEY and CDR2 SVGAGI come from the germline V gene. In DNA, the CDR3 is TGTGCCAGCAGTCAGGGACCCAGGAATCAGCCCCAGCATTTT. The encoded protein is CASSQGPRNQPQHF.

This clone showed up just a few times. V and J are TRBV4-1 and TRBJ1-3; D is undetermined. The germline CDR1 and CDR2 sequences are MGHRA and YSYEKL. Trimming left V 0 bases short and J 1 base short, with 7 bases between. The CDR3 totals 15 residues. CDR3 DNA: TGCGCCAGCAGCCAAGATCGGGGTTCTGGAAACACCATATATTTT. It yields the protein CASSQDRGSGNTIYF.

The genes are TRBV6-5 and TRBJ2-3, with a tentative D call TRBD2 (5 bases). This CDR3 is built from 16 residues. Germline V gives CDR1 MNHEY, CDR2 SVGAGI. With 0 bases removed from V and 4 bases from J, the gap between germline ends came to 14 bases. The CDR3 DNA follows: TGTGCCAGCAGTTACTCGTCAGGTGGGCGGGCAGATACGCAGTATTTT. Protein product: CASSYSSGGRADTQYF.

This chain uses TRBV11-2 with TRBJ2-3; D might be TRBD1 (7 bases). The V end was cut by 5 bases, the J end by 2 bases, with 20 bases between. Germline V lookup: CDR1 SGHAT, CDR2 FQNNGV. This CDR3 spans 17 amino acids. The DNA for the CDR3 is TGTGCCAGCAGCCCCCCAGGGGGAGGAGGGGACACAGATACGCAGTATTTT. Protein: CASSPPGGGGDTDTQYF.

The V gene is TRBV7-3, the J gene TRBJ2-3, with D tentatively TRBD2 (5 bases). Germline-derived CDR1 and CDR2 are SGHTA and FQGTGA. The V end was cut by 5 bases, the J end by 0 bases, with 12 bases between. The CDR3 is 15 residues long. CDR3 in amino acids: CASSLSPGSTDTQYF. The CDR3, as DNA: TGTGCCAGCAGCCTAAGCCCGGGAAGCACAGATACGCAGTATTTT.

This rearrangement joins TRBV9 to TRBJ1-1; D uncertain. Deletions cut 3 bases from V and 5 bases from J, with 8 bases between. Per the germline V gene, CDR1 is SGDLS and CDR2 is YYNGEE. The CDR3 is 12 amino acids. The CDR3 sequence is CASSADGTEAFF. DNA of the CDR3: TGTGCCAGCAGCGCGGACGGGACTGAAGCTTTCTTT.

This clone was observed a single time. The rearrangement joins TRBV27 to TRBJ1-2; TRBD1 agrees at 12 bases. V shed 2 bases, J shed 8 bases, and the junction held 12 bases outside the gene matches. The CDR3 spans 17 residues. The germline V gene encodes CDR1 MNHEY and CDR2 SMNVEV (reference sequence). CDR3 sequence reads: CASSLEGTGGFRGGYTF. DNA for the CDR3: TGTGCCAGCAGTTTAGAAGGGACAGGGGGCTTTCGGGGAGGCTACACCTTC.

This chain links TRBV7-2 with TRBJ1-1; TRBD1 agrees at 8 bases. There are 17 residues in the CDR3. The germline CDR1 and CDR2 sequences are SGHTA and FQGNSA. The V segment lost 3 bases and the J segment 0 bases; nucleotides outside the gene matches: 9. CDR3 sequence (DNA): TGTGCCAGCAGCTTTCCCGGGACAGGTGACATGAACACTGAAGCTTTCTTT. Its translation is CASSFPGTGDMNTEAFF.

This clone was seen a few times. The chain uses TRBV30 and TRBJ2-2; D gene unclear. This CDR3 has 14 residues. Between the trimmed V and J ends, which lost 2 bases and 2 bases, there was a span of 9 bases. Germline values: CDR1 GTSNPN, CDR2 SVGIG (reference sequence). CDR3 sequence reads: CAWSSLGNTGELFF. CDR3 DNA: TGTGCCTGGAGTAGTTTGGGAAACACCGGGGAGCTGTTTTTT. Complete variable domain (other parts from reference TRBV30 and TRBJ2-2): SQTIHQWPATLVQPVGSPLSLECTVEGTSNPNLYWYRQAAGRGLQLLFYSVGIGQISSEVPQNLSASRPQDRQFILSSKKLLLSDSGFYLCAWSSLGNTGELFFGEGSRLTVL.

This clone is a singleton in its sample. CDR3 region: CASTGRGSYEQYF. CDR3 in DNA: TGTGCCAGCACGGGGCGGGGTTCCTACGAGCAGTACTTC. The rearrangement joins TRBV6-6 to TRBJ2-7; D perhaps matches TRBD2 (6 bases). Germline V gives CDR1 MNHNY, CDR2 SVGAGI (reference sequence). With 7 bases removed from V and 1 base from J, the gap between germline ends came to 11 bases. CDR3 length: 13 residues.

Only one count was recorded for this clone. V and J are TRBV9 and TRBJ2-1; 12 nucleotides agree with TRBD1. In germline, CDR1 is SGDLS, CDR2 YYNGEE. V lost 4 bases, J lost 5 bases, and 7 bases stayed unmatched. The CDR3 runs 16 residues. The CDR3 spells CASSTNRDRGHNEQFF. For the CDR3, the DNA is TGTGCCAGCAGCACGAACCGGGACAGGGGGCACAATGAGCAGTTCTTC.

CDR3 DNA sequence: TGTGCCAGCAGTTTTTGGGCGGGGGGGGCAGATACGCAGTATTTT. Amino acid sequence: CASSFWAGGADTQYF. V and J are TRBV27 and TRBJ2-3; 9 positions match TRBD2. The CDR3 is 15 amino acids. V was clipped by 3 bases and J by 4 bases; unmatched bases: 5. Germline V lookup: CDR1 MNHEY, CDR2 SMNVEV (reference sequence).

The chain links TRBV4-1 to TRBJ1-5, with D perhaps matching TRBD1 (5 bases). The CDR3 contains 16 residues. CDR1 is MGHRA and CDR2 is YSYEKL in the germline V gene. Trimming cost V 0 bases and J 1 base, with 10 bases left between them. CDR3 sequence reads: CASSQDAGISNQPQHF. CDR3 nucleotides: TGCGCCAGCAGCCAAGATGCAGGGATAAGCAATCAGCCCCAGCATTTT.

J is TRBJ2-7 and V is TRBV6-6; 11 nucleotides align to TRBD2. The CDR3 sequence is 16 residues long. The trim removed 4 bases at V and 2 bases at J, leaving 7 bases unmatched. From germline, CDR1 is MNHNY and CDR2 SVGAGI (reference sequence). This CDR3 reads CASSFATSGVTYEQYV. CDR3 nucleotide sequence: TGTGCCAGCAGTTTCGCGACTAGCGGGGTAACCTACGAGCAGTACGTC.

This clone was counted once. The chain combines TRBV25-1 with TRBJ2-1, with a possible D match to TRBD1 (6 bases). The V gene lost 4 bases and the J gene lost 9 bases, with 19 bases spanning the gap. CDR1 is MGHDK, CDR2 SYGVNS, per germline. The CDR3 loop spans 15 amino acids. The chain's CDR3 is CASSASSTGFAEQFF. Here the CDR3 DNA reads TGTGCCAGCAGTGCCTCATCGACAGGTTTCGCTGAGCAGTTCTTC. Supplemented by reference TRBV25-1 and TRBJ2-1, the full variable domain reads EADIYQTPRYLVIGTGKKITLECSQTMGHDKMYWYQQDPGMELHLIHYSYGVNSTEKGDLSSESTVSRIRTEHFPLTLESARPSHTSQYLCASSASSTGFAEQFFGPGTRLTVL.

V and J are TRBV25-1 and TRBJ2-7; D remains unclear. The V end was cut by 0 bases, the J end by 0 bases, with 12 bases between. CDR3 length: 16 residues. CDR1 MGHDK and CDR2 SYGVNS come from the germline V gene. DNA for the CDR3: TGTGCCAGCAGTGAATATACAGCGATCAGCTCCTACGAGCAGTACTTC. Translation gives CASSEYTAISSYEQYF.

The chain carries TRBV11-2 and TRBJ2-5, with D tentatively TRBD2 (6 bases). The germline gives CDR1 SGHAT, CDR2 FQNNGV. The CDR3 totals 16 residues. The V end lost 5 bases, the J end lost 4 bases, and 20 bases lay between the germline ends. CDR3 residues: CASSDGGPHGGETQYF. The CDR3 DNA follows: TGTGCCAGCAGCGACGGGGGACCCCACGGCGGAGAGACCCAGTACTTC.

The chain uses TRBV4-1 and TRBJ1-1, with 9 positions matching TRBD1. Germline lookup yields CDR1 MGHRA and CDR2 YSYEKL. Trimming at V came to 6 bases and at J to 6 bases, leaving 5 bases not matched to a gene. This CDR3 contains 13 residues. CDR3: CASRPGTGPEAFF. The DNA of the CDR3 is TGCGCCAGCAGGCCCGGGACAGGGCCTGAAGCTTTCTTT.

This clone was seen only once. The J gene is TRBJ2-3, the V gene TRBV13; D is ambiguous. The V end was cut by 5 bases, the J end by 6 bases, with 15 bases between. This CDR3 spans 14 amino acids. Per germline, CDR1 PRHDT and CDR2 FYEKMQ (reference sequence). The CDR3, as DNA: TGTGCCAGCAGCCGTGCCGCACTGGGGGATACGCAGTATTTT. Residues: CASSRAALGDTQYF.

This clone has a handful of counts. This chain joins TRBV9 and TRBJ2-1; D is ambiguous. The germline V and J ends were trimmed by 3 bases and 8 bases, with 9 bases remaining between them. CDR3 length: 12 residues. Germline assignment: CDR1 SGDLS and CDR2 YYNGEE. CDR3 amino acids: CASSASLDEQFF. CDR3 bases: TGTGCCAGCAGCGCGTCTCTGGATGAGCAGTTCTTC.

The chain links TRBV19 to TRBJ2-4; 7 bases agree with TRBD1. Unmatched junction bases numbered 9, after V lost 7 bases and J lost 6 bases. The CDR3 extends over 14 amino acids. The germline gives CDR1 LNHDA, CDR2 SQIVND (reference sequence). The CDR3 DNA reads TGTGCCAGTACCTATAGTGAGGGGGCAAACATTCAGTACTTC. This translates into CASTYSEGANIQYF.

The genes are TRBV13 and TRBJ2-1; 13 bases are shared with TRBD2. This CDR3 comprises 19 residues. From germline, CDR1 is PRHDT and CDR2 FYEKMQ (reference sequence). After removal of 5 bases from V and 0 bases from J, the junction contained 10 bases not matched to a gene. CDR3 amino acids: CASSREGTSGILSYNEQFF. In DNA, the CDR3 is TGTGCCAGCAGCCGAGAGGGGACTAGCGGGATCCTCTCCTACAATGAGCAGTTCTTC.

The rearrangement links TRBV14 to TRBJ2-1; 10 bases agree with TRBD1. Germline V CDR1 and CDR2: SGHDN, FVKESK. V was clipped by 2 bases and J by 10 bases; unmatched bases: 11. The CDR3 runs to 16 residues. CDR3 in DNA: TGTGCCAGCAGCCAATACCGGGACAGGGGAGCGGGGGAGCAGTTCTTC. This translates into CASSQYRDRGAGEQFF.

J is TRBJ2-1 and V is TRBV7-2; the match to TRBD2 covers 11 bases. V dropped 2 bases and J dropped 0; count of bases not matched to a gene: 9. Germline CDR1 reads SGHTA; CDR2 reads FQGNSA. The CDR3 has 19 residues. The CDR3 region has the DNA TGTGCCAGCAGCTTACGCCCTAGCGGGGGGATTAGCTCCTACAATGAGCAGTTCTTC. The encoded protein is CASSLRPSGGISSYNEQFF.

This chain uses TRBV19 with TRBJ2-1, with D perhaps TRBD1 (5 bases). The germline V gene has CDR1 LNHDA and CDR2 SQIVND (reference sequence). The CDR3 has 15 amino acids. Trimming removed 9 bases at V and 0 bases at J, with 15 bases between. CDR3 amino acids: CASATGHSSYNEQFF. CDR3 nucleotides: TGTGCCAGCGCAACAGGCCACAGCTCCTACAATGAGCAGTTCTTC.

Here the CDR3 reads CASSLWDQPQHF. The CDR3 DNA sequence: TGTGCCAGCAGTTTATGGGATCAGCCCCAGCATTTT. V and J are TRBV28 and TRBJ1-5, with unresolved D. Trimming took 0 bases from V and 5 from J, leaving 2 bases between them. CDR1 and CDR2 from the germline V gene are MDHEN and SYDVKM. This CDR3 contains 12 residues.

The chain employs TRBV4-3 and TRBJ2-1; weak D call: TRBD2 (6 bases). Germline V gives CDR1 LGHNA, CDR2 YSLEER. This CDR3 has 16 residues. Between the trimmed V and J ends, which lost 5 bases and 6 bases, there was a span of 20 bases. As DNA, the CDR3 is TGCGCCAGCAGCATATCATGGGGGGAAAGTGCCAATGAGCAGTTCTTC. Translated, it gives CASSISWGESANEQFF.

The chain recombines TRBV4-2 with TRBJ1-1; TRBD1 aligns across 7 bases. This CDR3 is 20 amino acids long. The V gene end was trimmed by 0 bases and the J gene end by 3 bases; junction bases not matched to a gene: 19. Per the germline V gene, CDR1 is LGHNA and CDR2 is YNFKEQ. The chain's CDR3 is CASSQDLPQGRGISDTEAFF. The CDR3, as DNA: TGTGCCAGCAGCCAAGATCTCCCGCAGGGCAGGGGGATATCGGACACTGAAGCTTTCTTT.

This sequence joins TRBV6-5 and TRBJ2-7, with D tentatively TRBD2 (5 bases). V was trimmed by 6 bases and J by 0 bases, leaving 12 bases between them. Germline CDR1 reads MNHEY; CDR2 reads SVGAGI. This CDR3 has 14 amino acids. The CDR3 sequence: CASSSLAGSYEQYF. In DNA, the CDR3 is TGTGCCAGCAGCTCCCTCGCGGGCTCCTACGAGCAGTACTTC.

This clone was detected only once. CDR3 residues: CASSPGVEQYF. The CDR3 region has the DNA TGCGCCAGCAGCCCCGGGGTCGAGCAGTACTTC. The chain recombines TRBV4-1 with TRBJ2-7; a possible D gene is TRBD2 (5 bases). This CDR3 spans 11 amino acids. Trimming cost V 4 bases and J 6 bases, with 7 bases left between them. The germline gives CDR1 MGHRA, CDR2 YSYEKL.